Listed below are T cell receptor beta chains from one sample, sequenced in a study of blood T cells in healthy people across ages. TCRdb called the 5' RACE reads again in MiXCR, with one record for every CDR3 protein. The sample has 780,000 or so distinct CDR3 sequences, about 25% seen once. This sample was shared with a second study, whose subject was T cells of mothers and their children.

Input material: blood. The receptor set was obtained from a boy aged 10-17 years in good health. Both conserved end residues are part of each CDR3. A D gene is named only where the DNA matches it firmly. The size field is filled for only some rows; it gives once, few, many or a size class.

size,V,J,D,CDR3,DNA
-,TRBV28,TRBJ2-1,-,CASSITRYNEQFF,TGTGCCAGCAGTATTACTAGGTACAATGAGCAGTTCTTC
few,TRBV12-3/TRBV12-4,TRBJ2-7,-,CASSSRQPYEQYF,TGTGCCAGCAGTTCCAGACAACCGTACGAGCAGTACTTC
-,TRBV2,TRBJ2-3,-,CAGEQGPSADTQYF,TGTGCCGGGGAACAGGGCCCCTCAGCAGATACGCAGTATTTT
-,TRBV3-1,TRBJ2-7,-,CASSQAGVSPLEQYF,TGTGCCAGCAGCCAAGCCGGCGTTTCTCCTCTCGAGCAGTACTTC
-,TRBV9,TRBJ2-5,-,CASSVELGEETQYF,TGTGCCAGCAGCGTAGAACTAGGCGAAGAGACCCAGTACTTC
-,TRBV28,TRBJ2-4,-,CASGGIGGREGAKNIQYF,TGTGCCAGCGGCGGGATCGGGGGCAGGGAGGGAGCCAAAAACATTCAGTACTTC
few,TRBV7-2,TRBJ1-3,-,CASSLQFSGNTIYF,TGTGCCAGCAGCTTACAGTTCTCTGGAAACACCATATATTTT
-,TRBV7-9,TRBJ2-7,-,CASSSTESSYEQYF,TGTGCCAGCAGCTCGACGGAGAGCTCCTACGAGCAGTACTTC
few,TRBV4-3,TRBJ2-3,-,CASSRRDPSWVSTDTQYF,TGCGCCAGCAGCCGCCGGGATCCCTCTTGGGTTAGCACAGATACGCAGTATTTT
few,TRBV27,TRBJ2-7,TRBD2,CASSVSGRTYEQYF,TGTGCCAGCAGTGTTAGCGGGAGAACCTACGAGCAGTACTTC
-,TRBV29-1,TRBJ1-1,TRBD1,CSVTGGGHTEAFF,TGCAGCGTGACAGGGGGAGGGCACACTGAAGCTTTCTTT
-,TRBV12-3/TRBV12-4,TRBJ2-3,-,CASSLCADTQYF,TGTGCCAGCAGTTTATGCGCAGATACGCAGTATTTT
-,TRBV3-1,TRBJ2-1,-,CASSQVPDYNEQFF,TGTGCCAGCAGCCAAGTCCCAGACTACAATGAGCAGTTCTTC
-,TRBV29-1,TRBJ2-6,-,CSAYGEGADGANVLTF,TGCAGCGCCTATGGGGAAGGGGCGGATGGGGCCAACGTCCTGACTTTC
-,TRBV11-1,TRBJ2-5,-,CASSSSGFPETQYF,TGTGCCAGCAGCTCGTCAGGGTTCCCGGAGACCCAGTACTTC
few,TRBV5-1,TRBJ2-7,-,CASSLPPGRDLYEQYF,TGCGCCAGCAGCTTACCCCCGGGACGGGATCTCTACGAGCAGTACTTC
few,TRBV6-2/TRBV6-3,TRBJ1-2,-,CASKGLGRYGYTF,TGTGCCAGCAAAGGACTGGGGCGCTATGGCTACACCTTC
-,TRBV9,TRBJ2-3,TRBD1,CASSLLDPGGSTDTQYF,TGTGCCAGCAGCCTCCTGGACCCAGGGGGTAGCACAGATACGCAGTATTTT
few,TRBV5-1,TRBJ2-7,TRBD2,CASSLGRVSYEQYF,TGCGCCAGCAGCCTTGGGAGGGTTTCCTACGAGCAGTACTTC
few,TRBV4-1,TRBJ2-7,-,CASSHLGGINEQYF,TGCGCCAGCAGCCATTTAGGGGGTATCAACGAGCAGTACTTC
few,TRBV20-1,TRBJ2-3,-,CSATPDRQYF,TGCAGTGCTACCCCAGACCGGCAGTATTTT
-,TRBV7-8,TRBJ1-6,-,CASSFAGTDSPVHF,TGTGCCAGCAGCTTTGCAGGGACGGATTCACCCGTCCACTTT
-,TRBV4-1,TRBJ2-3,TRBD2,CASSLLAGAVGTQYF,TGCGCCAGCAGCCTTCTAGCGGGAGCTGTAGGTACGCAGTATTTT
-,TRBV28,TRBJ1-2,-,CASSHYGYTF,TGTGCCAGCAGCCACTATGGCTACACCTTC
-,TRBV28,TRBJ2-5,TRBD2,CASSTSGVEETQYF,TGTGCCAGCAGTACTAGCGGGGTCGAAGAGACCCAGTACTTC
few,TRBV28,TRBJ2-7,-,CASSLMSGASYEQYF,TGTGCCAGCAGCCTTATGTCGGGGGCGAGCTACGAGCAGTACTTC
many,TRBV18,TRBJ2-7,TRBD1,CASSPGQNYEQYF,TGTGCCAGCAGCCCGGGACAGAACTACGAGCAGTACTTC
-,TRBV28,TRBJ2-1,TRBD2,CASIGTSGGSRNEQFF,TGTGCCAGCATTGGGACTAGCGGGGGATCTAGGAATGAGCAGTTCTTC
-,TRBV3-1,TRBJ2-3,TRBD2,CASSWTSGPTDTQYF,TGTGCCAGCAGCTGGACTAGCGGACCAACAGATACGCAGTATTTT
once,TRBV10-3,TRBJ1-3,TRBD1,CASRRTGGYGNTIYF,TGTGCCAGCAGGAGGACAGGGGGCTATGGAAACACCATATATTTT
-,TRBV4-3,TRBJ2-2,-,CASSQEGSGGELFF,TGCGCCAGCAGCCAAGAAGGGTCCGGCGGGGAGCTGTTTTTT
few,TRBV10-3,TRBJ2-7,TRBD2,CAISESLLAAPYEQYF,TGTGCCATCAGTGAGTCGCTTCTAGCGGCCCCCTACGAGCAGTACTTC
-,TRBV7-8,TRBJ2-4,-,CASSLRQGRDIQYF,TGTGCCAGCAGCCTACGACAGGGGAGGGACATTCAGTACTTC
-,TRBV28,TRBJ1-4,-,CASSLWVPGEKLFF,TGTGCCAGCAGTTTATGGGTGCCGGGTGAAAAACTGTTTTTT